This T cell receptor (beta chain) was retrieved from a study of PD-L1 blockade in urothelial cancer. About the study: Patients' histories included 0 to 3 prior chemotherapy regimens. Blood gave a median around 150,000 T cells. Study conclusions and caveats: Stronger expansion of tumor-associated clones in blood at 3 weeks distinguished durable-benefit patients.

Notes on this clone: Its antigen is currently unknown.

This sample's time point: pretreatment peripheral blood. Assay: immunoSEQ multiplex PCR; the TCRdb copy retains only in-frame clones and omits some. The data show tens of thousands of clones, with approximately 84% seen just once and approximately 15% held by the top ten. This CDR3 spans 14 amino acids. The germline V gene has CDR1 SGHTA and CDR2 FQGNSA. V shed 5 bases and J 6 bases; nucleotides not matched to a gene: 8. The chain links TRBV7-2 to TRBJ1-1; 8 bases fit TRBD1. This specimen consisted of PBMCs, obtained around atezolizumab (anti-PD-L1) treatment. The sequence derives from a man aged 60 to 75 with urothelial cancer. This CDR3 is CASSGVQGASEAFF. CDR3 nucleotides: TGTGCCAGCAGCGGGGTGCAGGGGGCATCTGAAGCTTTCTTT. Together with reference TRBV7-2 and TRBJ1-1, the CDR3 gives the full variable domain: GAGVSQSPSNKVTEKGKDVELRCDPISGHTALYWYRQSLGQGLEFLIYFQGNSAPDKSGLPSDRFSAERTGGSVSTLTIQRTQQEDSAVYLCASSGVQGASEAFFGQGTRLTVV.